Listed below are T cell receptor beta chains from one sample, sequenced in a study of T cell responses to AZD1222 COVID-19 vaccine. Produced via immunoSEQ multiplex PCR; TCRdb's table is partial and in-frame only. The sample includes 100,000 or so clones, around nine tenths seen only once; the top ten take 1.5% to 2%. This specimen was peripheral blood, taken on day 0 of AZD1222 vaccination. These receptor sequences come from an adult in good health. Both conserved end residues are part of each CDR3. A D gene is named only where the DNA matches it firmly. For some rows the clone size is stated as once, few or many, or as a class when expanded; others skip it.

d_call j_call v_call clone_size cdr3_aa cdr3_nt
NA TRBJ1-5 TRBV10-2 NA CASSEYSGQPQHF TGCGCCAGCAGTGAGTATTCAGGACAGCCCCAGCATTTT
NA TRBJ2-5 TRBV28 NA CASSGGTVQETQYF TGTGCCAGCAGCGGTGGGACGGTACAAGAGACCCAGTACTTC
NA TRBJ2-5 TRBV7-9 NA CASSPRGGPGETQYF TGTGCCAGCAGCCCCCGAGGTGGGCCCGGGGAGACCCAGTACTTC
NA TRBJ1-4 TRBV29-1 NA CSVEGPSTNEKLFF TGCAGCGTTGAAGGTCCGTCAACTAATGAAAAACTGTTTTTT
NA TRBJ2-3 TRBV9 NA CASSLGGNTQYF TGTGCCAGCAGCCTCGGAGGGAATACGCAGTATTTT
TRBD2 TRBJ2-2 TRBV2 NA CASSTSKAVAGSTGELFF TGTGCCAGCAGCACCTCCAAGGCGGTAGCGGGATCCACCGGGGAGCTGTTTTTT
NA TRBJ1-6 TRBV11-2 NA CASSSREGNSPLHF TGTGCCAGCAGCTCCCGGGAGGGGAATTCACCCCTCCACTTT
NA TRBJ2-7 TRBV2 NA CASTESYEQYF TGTGCCAGCACTGAATCCTACGAGCAGTACTTC
NA TRBJ1-6 TRBV5-1 NA CASSLDKPFNSPLHF TGCGCCAGCAGCTTGGACAAACCGTTTAATTCACCCCTCCACTTT
NA TRBJ1-4 TRBV2 NA CASSDAGKHEKLFF TGTGCCAGCAGTGATGCCGGGAAACATGAAAAACTGTTTTTT
NA TRBJ1-2 TRBV19 NA CASTPGSQDYGYTF TGTGCCAGCACCCCAGGGAGTCAGGACTATGGCTACACCTTC
TRBD1 TRBJ2-3 TRBV30 NA CAWSVTGTGSADTQYF TGTGCCTGGAGTGTAACCGGGACAGGGTCCGCAGATACGCAGTATTTT
TRBD2 TRBJ2-5 TRBV20-1 NA CSASNAGGPGETQYF TGCAGTGCTAGTAACGCGGGAGGGCCGGGGGAGACCCAGTACTTC
NA TRBJ2-2 TRBV5-3 NA CARSGGFYEGNLNTGELFF TGTGCCAGAAGCGGCGGGTTCTACGAAGGGAATTTGAACACCGGGGAGCTGTTTTTT
NA TRBJ1-4 TRBV28 NA CASNQGPRVGKLFF TGTGCCAGCAACCAGGGGCCGCGAGTGGGTAAACTGTTTTTT
NA TRBJ2-7 TRBV18 NA CASSPRDEQYF TGTGCCAGCTCACCACGAGATGAGCAGTACTTC
NA TRBJ2-1 TRBV27 NA CASSLINPNNEQFF TGTGCCAGCAGTTTGATTAACCCGAACAATGAGCAGTTCTTC
NA TRBJ2-1 TRBV5-1 NA CASRQVGNNEQFF TGCGCCAGCAGACAGGTGGGGAACAATGAGCAGTTCTTC
NA TRBJ1-5 TRBV28 NA CASINGGADGRPQHF TGTGCCAGCATCAATGGGGGGGCTGATGGACGGCCCCAGCATTTT
NA TRBJ2-2 TRBV19 NA CASSSPGATGELFF TGTGCCAGTAGTAGTCCAGGGGCCACCGGGGAGCTGTTTTTT
TRBD2 TRBJ2-1 TRBV4-1 NA CASSRELASSYNEQFF TGCGCCAGCAGCCGCGAACTAGCGAGCTCCTACAATGAGCAGTTCTTC
TRBD1 TRBJ2-1 TRBV23-1 NA CASNSTGNNEQFF TGCGCCAGCAATTCGACAGGGAACAATGAGCAGTTCTTC
NA TRBJ2-6 TRBV11-1 NA CASSSGVVSGANVLTF TGTGCCAGCAGCTCAGGGGTGGTCTCTGGGGCCAACGTCCTGACTTTC
NA TRBJ2-1 TRBV27 NA CASSLRVGYNEQFF TGTGCCAGCAGTTTGAGAGTGGGCTACAATGAGCAGTTCTTC
TRBD1 TRBJ1-3 TRBV5-1 NA CASSGTVSNSGNTIYF TGCGCCAGCAGCGGGACAGTCTCAAACTCTGGAAACACCATATATTTT
TRBD2 TRBJ2-7 TRBV3-1/TRBV3-2 NA CASSQDWTSGKYEQYF TGTGCCAGCAGCCAAGATTGGACTAGCGGAAAATACGAGCAGTACTTC
NA TRBJ1-2 TRBV28 few CASSTGDGLRGYGYTF TGTGCCAGCAGCACGGGCGACGGCTTAAGGGGGTATGGCTACACCTTC
NA TRBJ1-4 TRBV9 NA CASSVGRQGNEKLFF TGTGCCAGCAGCGTAGGTCGTCAGGGTAATGAAAAACTGTTTTTT
NA TRBJ1-1 TRBV19 NA CASSYGTPNTEAFF TGTGCCAGTAGTTACGGGACACCGAACACTGAAGCTTTCTTT
NA TRBJ1-5 TRBV30 NA CAWSAVAQNQPQHF TGTGCCTGGAGTGCAGTAGCCCAGAATCAGCCCCAGCATTTT
NA TRBJ1-5 TRBV28 NA CASSLSGYSNQPQHF TGTGCCAGCAGTTTATCGGGTTATAGCAATCAGCCCCAGCATTTT
NA TRBJ1-5 TRBV7-2 NA CASSSDRYQPQHF TGTGCCAGCAGTTCTGACAGGTATCAGCCCCAGCATTTT
NA TRBJ1-2 TRBV3-1/TRBV3-2 NA CASSPSQPYGYTF TGTGCCAGCAGCCCGTCACAGCCCTATGGCTACACCTTC
NA TRBJ2-2 TRBV21-1 few CASSKPGELFF TGTGCCAGCAGCAAACCCGGGGAGCTGTTTTTT